The 8 T cell receptor beta chains below were found in one sample sequenced in a study of beta chain features in type 1 diabetes. Expressed TCRB transcripts got sequenced, as all isolated RNA was reverse transcribed. The assay was immunoSEQ multiplex PCR, and TCRdb's table has in-frame clones only and misses some. The table includes roughly 400,000 clones, about 15% detected once. The sample consisted of naive CD4+ T cells from blood. The receptors shown here come from a man younger than 40 in good health.

The V call is TRBV19, the J call TRBJ2-1; D is perhaps TRBD2 (5 bases). With 5 bases removed from V and 15 bases from J, the gap between germline ends came to 17 bases. Germline loops: CDR1 LNHDA, CDR2 SQIVND (reference sequence). The CDR3 length is 12 residues. CDR3 nucleotides: TGTGCCAGTAGTCCGGTGGACTCCCACGTGTTCTTC. This gives the protein CASSPVDSHVFF.

The chain carries TRBV7-2 and TRBJ2-1; 7 bases are a match to TRBD1. After removal of 4 bases from V and 8 bases from J, the junction contained 11 bases not matched to a gene. The CDR3 is 15 amino acids. The germline V gene has CDR1 SGHTA and CDR2 FQGNSA. The CDR3 DNA reads as TGTGCCAGCAGCTCCGAAGGGGGCGGCTTTTATGAGCAGTTCTTC. Encoded protein: CASSSEGGGFYEQFF. The variable domain in full, with the rest retrieved from reference TRBV7-2 and TRBJ2-1, is GAGVSQSPSNKVTEKGKDVELRCDPISGHTALYWYRQSLGQGLEFLIYFQGNSAPDKSGLPSDRFSAERTGGSVSTLTIQRTQQEDSAVYLCASSSEGGGFYEQFFGPGTRLTVL.

This clone was seen ten or more times. The same CDR3 arises from other DNA sequences in this sample as well. The chain carries TRBV30 and TRBJ2-6; D unresolved. Germline loops: CDR1 GTSNPN, CDR2 SVGIG (reference sequence). The CDR3 has 13 amino acids. The V end lost 5 bases, the J end lost 2 bases, and 7 bases lay between the germline ends. The CDR3 reads CAWGLAGANVLTF. As DNA, the CDR3 is TGTGCCTGGGGTTTGGCTGGGGCCAACGTCCTGACTTTC.

This clone was picked up a small number of times. The rearrangement joins TRBV10-3 to TRBJ1-6; possible D gene TRBD1, 5 bases. The V and J ends lost 6 bases and 8 bases respectively, with 11 bases between them. The CDR3 runs to 13 residues. CDR1 is ENHRY, CDR2 SYGVKD, per germline. CDR3 residues: CAIRAGLDSPLHF. CDR3 nucleotides: TGTGCCATCAGAGCAGGGTTGGATTCACCCCTCCACTTT.

A few counts support this clone. The CDR3 is CASSFESLYTQYF. As DNA, the CDR3 is TGCGCCAGCAGCTTTGAATCGTTGTATACGCAGTATTTT. The gene calls are TRBV5-1 and TRBJ2-3; D is uncertain. V gave up 2 bases and J gave up 7 bases, with 11 bases separating them. CDR3 length equals 13 residues. Germline assignment: CDR1 SGHRS and CDR2 YFSETQ.

V usage is TRBV25-1 and J usage is TRBJ1-6; no definite D call. Germline V gene data show CDR1 as MGHDK and CDR2 as SYGVNS. The CDR3 consists of 12 residues. Trimming left V 1 base short and J 10 bases short, with 5 bases between. The CDR3 DNA reads TGTGCCAGCAGTGAATCCGTGTCACCCCTCCACTTT. This gives the protein CASSESVSPLHF.

Regarding this clone: A single base separates this from a much larger clone, so it may be a read error. The chain combines TRBV2 with TRBJ2-3; D ambiguous. V lost 5 bases to trimming and J lost 2 bases, with 2 bases between them. Germline CDR1 SNHLY, CDR2 FYNNEI. The CDR3 loop spans 11 amino acids. The CDR3: CASSYTDTQYF. CDR3 in DNA: TGTGCCAGCAGTTACACAGATACGCAGTATTTT.

This clone was seen a few times. The CDR3 sequence: CASSLAGTKETQYF. Here the CDR3 DNA reads TGTGCCAGCAGCTTAGCGGGGACTAAAGAGACCCAGTACTTC. The V and J genes are TRBV7-2 and TRBJ2-5, with 7 bases aligning to TRBD2. The germline CDR1 and CDR2 sequences are SGHTA and FQGNSA. This CDR3 contains 14 residues. V lost 0 bases, J lost 3 bases, and 1 base stayed unmatched.